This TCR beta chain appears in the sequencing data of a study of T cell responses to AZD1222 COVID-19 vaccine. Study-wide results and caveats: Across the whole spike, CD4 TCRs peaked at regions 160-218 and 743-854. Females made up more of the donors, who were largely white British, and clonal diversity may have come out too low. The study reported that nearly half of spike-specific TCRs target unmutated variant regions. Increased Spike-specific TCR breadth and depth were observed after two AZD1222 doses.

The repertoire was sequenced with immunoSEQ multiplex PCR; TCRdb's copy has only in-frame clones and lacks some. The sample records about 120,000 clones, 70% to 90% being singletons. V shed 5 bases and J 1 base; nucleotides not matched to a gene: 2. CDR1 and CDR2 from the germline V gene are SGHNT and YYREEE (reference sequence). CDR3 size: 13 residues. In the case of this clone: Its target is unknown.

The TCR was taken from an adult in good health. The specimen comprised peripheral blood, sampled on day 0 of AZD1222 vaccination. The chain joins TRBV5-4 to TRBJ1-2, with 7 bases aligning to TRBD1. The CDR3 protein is CASRHRGNYGYTF. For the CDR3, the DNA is TGTGCCAGCAGACACAGGGGTAACTATGGCTACACCTTC.